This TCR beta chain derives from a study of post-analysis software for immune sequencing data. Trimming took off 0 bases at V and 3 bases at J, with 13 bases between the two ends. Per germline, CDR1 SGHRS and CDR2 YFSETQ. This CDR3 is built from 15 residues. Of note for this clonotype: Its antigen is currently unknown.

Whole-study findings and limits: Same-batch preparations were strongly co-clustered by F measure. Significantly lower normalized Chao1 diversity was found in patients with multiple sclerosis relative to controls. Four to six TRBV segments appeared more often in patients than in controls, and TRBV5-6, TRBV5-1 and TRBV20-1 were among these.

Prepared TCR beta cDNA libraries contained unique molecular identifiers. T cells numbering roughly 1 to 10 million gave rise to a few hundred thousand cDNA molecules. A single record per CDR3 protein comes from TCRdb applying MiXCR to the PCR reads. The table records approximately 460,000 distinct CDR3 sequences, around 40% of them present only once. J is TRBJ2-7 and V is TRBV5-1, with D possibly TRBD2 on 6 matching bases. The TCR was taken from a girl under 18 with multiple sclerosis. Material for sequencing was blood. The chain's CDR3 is CASSLGGTRGYEQYF. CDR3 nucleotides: TGCGCCAGCAGCTTGGGTGGGACTCGAGGCTACGAGCAGTACTTC.